The 25 T cell receptor beta chains below all came from one sample that was sequenced in a study of OX40 agonist ivuxolimab in advanced cancers. Produced via immunoSEQ multiplex PCR; TCRdb's table is partial and in-frame only. The repertoire consists of about 94,000 clones, with about 90% occurring once and the leading ten covering about 0.89%. The sequencing here drew on CD4+ or CD8+ T cells sorted from blood, taken in a trial of the OX40 agonist ivuxolimab. Receptors originate from an adult with an advanced solid tumor such as melanoma, head and neck, liver or kidney cancer.

The chain carries TRBV19 and TRBJ1-5; possibly TRBD1 for D (6 bases). The CDR3 is 15 residues long. The germline V gene encodes CDR1 LNHDA and CDR2 SQIVND (reference sequence). V lost 5 bases, J lost 0 bases, and 11 bases lay in between. The CDR3 DNA follows: TGTGCCAGTAGTGTAACAGGGCTTAGCAATCAGCCCCAGCATTTT. Translated: CASSVTGLSNQPQHF.

The rearrangement uses TRBV11-2 and TRBJ2-7, with 12 bases aligning to TRBD2. V lost 6 bases to trimming and J lost 3 bases; unmatched junction nucleotides: 6. This CDR3 is built from 15 residues. The germline V gene encodes CDR1 SGHAT and CDR2 FQNNGV. CDR3 sequence reads: CASRAAGLAGYEQYF. The CDR3, as DNA: TGTGCCAGCAGGGCCGCGGGACTAGCGGGCTACGAGCAGTACTTC.

The chain has TRBV7-6 and TRBJ1-1, with TRBD1 as a possible D gene (6 bases). This CDR3 spans 13 amino acids. Trimming cost V 1 base and J 7 bases, with 10 bases left between them. Germline lookup yields CDR1 SGHVS and CDR2 FNYEAQ. CDR3 DNA sequence: TGTGCCAGCAGCTTAGGGGGGGGGCGTGAAGCTTTCTTT. Protein: CASSLGGGREAFF.

The chain joins TRBV4-3 to TRBJ1-4; D is unresolved. Germline CDR1 is LGHNA and CDR2 is YSLEER. CDR3 length: 14 amino acids. The V end lost 3 bases, the J end lost 3 bases, and 8 bases lay between the germline ends. Here the CDR3 DNA reads TGCGCCAGCAGCCAGTACGGGGCTAATGAAAAACTGTTTTTT. The encoded protein is CASSQYGANEKLFF.

This chain joins TRBV5-4 and TRBJ1-1; weak D call: TRBD1 (5 bases). The germline V gene encodes CDR1 SGHNT and CDR2 YYREEE (reference sequence). Trimming removed 4 bases from V and 4 bases from J, with 14 bases in between. The CDR3 is 14 amino acids. CDR3 protein: CASSPVGVGTEAFF. DNA for the CDR3: TGTGCCAGCAGCCCGGTAGGGGTGGGCACTGAAGCTTTCTTT.

The genes are TRBV27 and TRBJ2-6; 8 bases agree with TRBD2. The V gene end was trimmed by 3 bases and the J gene end by 2 bases; junction bases not matched to a gene: 9. Per the germline V gene, CDR1 is MNHEY and CDR2 is SMNVEV (reference sequence). The CDR3 has 18 amino acids. The CDR3 nucleotides are TGTGCCAGCAGTTTGTTCGGGAGGGGAACTGCTGGGGCCAACGTCCTGACTTTC. This sequence encodes CASSLFGRGTAGANVLTF. Full variable domain (outside the CDR3, taken from reference TRBV27 and TRBJ2-6): EAQVTQNPRYLITVTGKKLTVTCSQNMNHEYMSWYRQDPGLGLRQIYYSMNVEVTDKGDVPEGYKVSRKEKRNFPLILESPSPNQTSLYFCASSLFGRGTAGANVLTFGAGSRLTVL.

The chain links TRBV5-1 to TRBJ1-1; possibly TRBD1 for D (5 bases). Trimming removed 2 bases from V and 6 bases from J, with 11 bases in between. This CDR3 spans 13 amino acids. Germline V gene lookup returns CDR1 SGHRS and CDR2 YFSETQ. CDR3 nucleotide sequence: TGCGCCAGCAGCTTTGGGGGAATCCCTGAAGCTTTCTTT. Translating gives CASSFGGIPEAFF.

The chain employs TRBV27 and TRBJ2-5; 10 bases are a match to TRBD2. Germline CDR1 MNHEY, CDR2 SMNVEV (reference sequence). This CDR3 is built from 16 residues. The V segment lost 0 bases and the J segment 5 bases; nucleotides outside the gene matches: 6. The CDR3 reads CASSLSSLAGDETQYF. CDR3 DNA sequence: TGTGCCAGCAGTTTATCGAGTCTAGCGGGAGATGAGACCCAGTACTTC.

CDR3 bases: TGCGCCAGCAGCCGAGCGGGAGGGCCCCACGAGCAGTACTTC. It is translated as CASSRAGGPHEQYF. The rearrangement uses TRBV4-3 and TRBJ2-7; TRBD2 matches at 10 bases. The CDR3 has 14 amino acids. V lost 4 bases to trimming and J lost 5 bases; unmatched junction nucleotides: 5. The germline V gene encodes CDR1 LGHNA and CDR2 YSLEER.

In DNA, the CDR3 is TGTGCCAGTAGTATCCATGGATCTCAAGAGACCCAGTACTTC. Translation: CASSIHGSQETQYF. This chain connects TRBV19 to TRBJ2-5; D not resolved. Germline CDR1 and CDR2: LNHDA and SQIVND (reference sequence). The V end was cut by 3 bases, the J end by 2 bases, with 10 bases between. The CDR3 contains 14 residues.

This clone is medium-sized. Other DNA sequences in the same sample also yield this CDR3. The V and J genes are TRBV7-3 and TRBJ1-1; D uncertain. From germline, CDR1 is SGHTA and CDR2 FQGTGA. Trimming took off 1 base at V and 1 base at J, with 4 bases between the two ends. The CDR3 is 13 residues long. The CDR3 protein is CASSLNRNTEAFF. CDR3 nucleotides: TGTGCCAGCAGCTTAAACAGGAACACTGAAGCTTTCTTT.

The genes are TRBV19 and TRBJ1-1; maybe TRBD1 (6 bases). CDR3 size: 15 residues. The V end lost 5 bases, the J end lost 2 bases, and 15 bases lay between the germline ends. In germline, CDR1 is LNHDA, CDR2 SQIVND (reference sequence). CDR3 amino acids: CASSVGGGGNTEAFF. CDR3 nucleotide sequence: TGTGCCAGTAGTGTCGGAGGGGGGGGCAACACTGAAGCTTTCTTT.

The genes are TRBV30 and TRBJ2-1, with TRBD1 matching 8 bases. The germline CDR1 and CDR2 sequences are GTSNPN and SVGIG (reference sequence). This CDR3 is 15 amino acids long. V gave up 2 bases and J gave up 0 bases; unmatched junction bases: 3. The CDR3 DNA is TGTGCCTGGAGTAAAGACAGGGGCTCCTACAATGAGCAGTTCTTC. It codes for CAWSKDRGSYNEQFF.

The chain combines TRBV19 with TRBJ1-5; D remains unclear. Deletions cut 8 bases from V and 7 bases from J, with 9 bases between. In germline, CDR1 is LNHDA, CDR2 SQIVND (reference sequence). The length of the CDR3 is 11 residues. The CDR3 DNA follows: TGTGCCAGTGGCGGAAGCCAGCCCCAGCATTTT. Translation: CASGGSQPQHF.

The chain joins TRBV19 to TRBJ1-5, with unresolved D. Germline CDR1 and CDR2: LNHDA and SQIVND (reference sequence). Between the trimmed V and J ends, which lost 3 bases and 3 bases, there was a span of 15 bases. The CDR3 has 16 residues. Here the CDR3 DNA reads TGTGCCAGTAGTATGGGAGACGGGCACCTCAATCAGCCCCAGCATTTT. Translated, it gives CASSMGDGHLNQPQHF.

The chain carries TRBV7-9 and TRBJ2-2; D gene uncertain. Germline lookup yields CDR1 SEHNR and CDR2 FQNEAQ (reference sequence). Between the trimmed V and J ends, which lost 1 base and 0 bases, there was a span of 6 bases. The CDR3 length is 15 residues. The CDR3 spells CASSLGPSNTGELFF. For the CDR3, the DNA is TGTGCCAGCAGCTTAGGGCCGTCGAACACCGGGGAGCTGTTTTTT.

This chain links TRBV5-4 with TRBJ2-5, with TRBD2 matching 10 bases. The end of the DNA is better explained by TRBJ2-7, so the J call may be wrong. CDR3 length: 15 residues. Germline V gene sequence: CDR1 SGHNT, CDR2 YYREEE (reference sequence). The CDR3 protein is CASSFPTSGSYEQYF. The CDR3 nucleotides read TGTGCCAGCAGCTTCCCGACTAGCGGGTCCTACGAGCAGTACTTC.

The rearrangement uses TRBV7-2 and TRBJ1-1; TRBD1 agrees at 7 bases. CDR1 is SGHTA and CDR2 is FQGNSA in the germline V gene. The CDR3 extends over 15 amino acids. The junction had 7 bases not matched to a gene; V was cut back by 5 bases and J by 1 base. CDR3 residues: CASSPDRVANTEAFF. The CDR3 DNA follows: TGTGCCAGCAGCCCCGACAGGGTGGCGAACACTGAAGCTTTCTTT.

The V gene is TRBV5-1, the J gene TRBJ2-1; 8 nucleotides agree with TRBD2. The junction had 9 bases not matched to a gene; V was cut back by 4 bases and J by 6 bases. Per germline, CDR1 SGHRS and CDR2 YFSETQ. This CDR3 contains 15 residues. The CDR3, as DNA: TGCGCCAGCAGCCCCCCCGCTAGCGGGCCCAATGAGCAGTTCTTC. Translation: CASSPPASGPNEQFF.

V and J are TRBV7-9 and TRBJ2-7; 13 nucleotides agree with TRBD2. CDR3 size: 18 residues. Germline V gene data show CDR1 as SEHNR and CDR2 as FQNEAQ (reference sequence). The V gene end was trimmed by 5 bases and the J gene end by 6 bases; junction bases not matched to a gene: 16. CDR3 residues: CASSPGLAGWTLSSEQYF. DNA for the CDR3: TGTGCCAGCAGCCCGGGACTAGCGGGATGGACCCTATCTAGCGAGCAGTACTTC.

This chain joins TRBV4-1 and TRBJ1-5; D remains unclear. CDR1 and CDR2 (germline): MGHRA, YSYEKL. V was cut by 3 bases and J by 3 bases, with 12 bases left in between. The CDR3 consists of 15 residues. The CDR3 DNA follows: TGCGCCAGCAGCCACAAAAGACGGGTCAATCAGCCCCAGCATTTT. Translation gives CASSHKRRVNQPQHF.

The V gene is TRBV6-5, the J gene TRBJ2-1, with 8 bases aligning to TRBD1. The CDR3 spans 15 residues. From germline, CDR1 is MNHEY and CDR2 SVGAGI. V shed 5 bases, J shed 7 bases, and the junction held 10 bases outside the gene matches. The CDR3 sequence is CASSTRQGARNEQFF. CDR3 DNA sequence: TGTGCCAGCAGTACCCGGCAGGGGGCTAGGAATGAGCAGTTCTTC.

In its sample, this clone was seen once. The rearrangement uses TRBV10-3 and TRBJ2-7; possibly TRBD2 for D (5 bases). With 5 bases removed from V and 5 bases from J, the gap between germline ends came to 13 bases. The germline V gene encodes CDR1 ENHRY and CDR2 SYGVKD. The CDR3 runs to 13 residues. For the CDR3, the DNA is TGTGCCATCAGTAATTCTAGCTTCCACGAGCAGTACTTC. This encodes CAISNSSFHEQYF.

This clone has just a few counts. The chain employs TRBV2 and TRBJ1-1; D is perhaps TRBD1 (6 bases). The germline CDR1 and CDR2 sequences are SNHLY and FYNNEI. This CDR3 has 14 amino acids. The ends were cut back, 4 bases at V and 11 bases at J, with 20 bases in the middle. CDR3 in amino acids: CASSGNREVRLAFF. The CDR3 region has the DNA TGTGCCAGCAGTGGCAACAGGGAGGTTAGATTGGCTTTCTTT.

This sequence joins TRBV7-2 and TRBJ2-5; D may be TRBD2 (6 bases). CDR1 is SGHTA, CDR2 FQGNSA, per germline. V gave up 5 bases and J gave up 2 bases, with 12 bases separating them. CDR3 size: 14 residues. The chain's CDR3 is CASSPLRGQETQYF. In DNA form, the CDR3 reads TGTGCCAGCAGCCCACTGCGGGGACAAGAGACCCAGTACTTC.